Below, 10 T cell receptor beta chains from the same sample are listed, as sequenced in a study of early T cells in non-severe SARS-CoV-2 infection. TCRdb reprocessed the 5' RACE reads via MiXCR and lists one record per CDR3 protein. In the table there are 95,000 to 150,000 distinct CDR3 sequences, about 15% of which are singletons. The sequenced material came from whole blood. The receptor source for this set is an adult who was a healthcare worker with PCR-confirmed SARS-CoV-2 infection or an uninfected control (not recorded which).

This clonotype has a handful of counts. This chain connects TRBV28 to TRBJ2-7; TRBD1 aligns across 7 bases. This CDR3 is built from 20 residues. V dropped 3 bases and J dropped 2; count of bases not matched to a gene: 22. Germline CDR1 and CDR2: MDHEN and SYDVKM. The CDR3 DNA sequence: TGTGCCAGCAGTTTTAGGCTCATGATCCCGCATACAGGGGACCCCTACGAGCAGTACTTC. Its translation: CASSFRLMIPHTGDPYEQYF. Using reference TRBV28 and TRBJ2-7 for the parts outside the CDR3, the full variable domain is DVKVTQSSRYLVKRTGEKVFLECVQDMDHENMFWYRQDPGLGLRLIYFSYDVKMKEKGDIPEGYSVSREKKERFSLILESASTNQTSMYLCASSFRLMIPHTGDPYEQYFGPGTRLTVT.

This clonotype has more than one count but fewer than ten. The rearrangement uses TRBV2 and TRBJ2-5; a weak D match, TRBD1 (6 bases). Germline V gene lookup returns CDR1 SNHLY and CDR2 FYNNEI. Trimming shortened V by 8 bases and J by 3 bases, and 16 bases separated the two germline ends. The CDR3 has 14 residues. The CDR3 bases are TGTGCCAGCGCAGGGGTATTCAGAGAAGAGACCCAGTACTTC. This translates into CASAGVFREETQYF.

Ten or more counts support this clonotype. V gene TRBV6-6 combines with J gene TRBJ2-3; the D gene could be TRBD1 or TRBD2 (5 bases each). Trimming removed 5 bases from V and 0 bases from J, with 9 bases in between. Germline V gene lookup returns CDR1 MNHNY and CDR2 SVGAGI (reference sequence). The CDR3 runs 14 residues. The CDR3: CASSPGGSTDTQYF. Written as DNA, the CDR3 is TGTGCCAGCAGTCCTGGGGGTAGCACAGATACGCAGTATTTT.

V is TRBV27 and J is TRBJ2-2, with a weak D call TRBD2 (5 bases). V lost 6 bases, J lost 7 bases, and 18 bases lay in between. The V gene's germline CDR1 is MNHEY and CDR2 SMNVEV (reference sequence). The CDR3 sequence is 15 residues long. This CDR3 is CASRQGAGVGGELFF. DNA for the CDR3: TGTGCCAGCAGGCAAGGAGCCGGGGTCGGCGGGGAGCTGTTTTTT.

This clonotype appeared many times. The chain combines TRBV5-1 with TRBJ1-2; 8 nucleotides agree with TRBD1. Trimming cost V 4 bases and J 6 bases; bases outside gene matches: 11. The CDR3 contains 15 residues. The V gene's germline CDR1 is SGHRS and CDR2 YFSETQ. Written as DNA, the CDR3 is TGCGCCAGCAGCCTTACAACCCCAGGGGGCCATGGCTACACCTTC. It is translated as CASSLTTPGGHGYTF.

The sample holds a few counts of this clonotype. CDR3 amino acids: CAISHRDSEAFF. The CDR3 DNA reads as TGTGCCATCAGCCACCGGGACTCAGAAGCTTTCTTT. The chain combines TRBV10-3 with TRBJ1-1; tentative D call: TRBD1 (5 bases). Germline V CDR1 and CDR2: ENHRY, SYGVKD. This CDR3 is 12 amino acids long. V lost 6 bases, J lost 8 bases, and 13 bases lay in between.

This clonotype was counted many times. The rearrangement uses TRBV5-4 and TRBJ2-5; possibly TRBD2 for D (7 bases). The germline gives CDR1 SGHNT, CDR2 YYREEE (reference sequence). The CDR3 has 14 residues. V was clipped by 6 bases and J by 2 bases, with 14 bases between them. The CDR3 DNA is TGTGCCAGCACCCCGGGGGGCAGTCAAGAGACCCAGTACTTC. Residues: CASTPGGSQETQYF.

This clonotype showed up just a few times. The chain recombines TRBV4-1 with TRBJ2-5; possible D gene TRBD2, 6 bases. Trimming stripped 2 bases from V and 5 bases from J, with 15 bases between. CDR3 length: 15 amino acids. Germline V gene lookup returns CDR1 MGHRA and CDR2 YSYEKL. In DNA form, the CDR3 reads TGCGCCAGCAGCCAATCTTCGCGGGGTTTCGAGACCCAGTACTTC. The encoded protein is CASSQSSRGFETQYF.

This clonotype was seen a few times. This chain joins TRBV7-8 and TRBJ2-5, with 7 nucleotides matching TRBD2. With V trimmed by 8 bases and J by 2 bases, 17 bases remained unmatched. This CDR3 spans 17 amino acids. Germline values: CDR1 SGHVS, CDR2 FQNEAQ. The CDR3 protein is CASGDYIGGTTQETQYF. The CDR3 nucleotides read TGTGCCAGCGGCGACTACATTGGCGGGACTACGCAAGAGACCCAGTACTTC.

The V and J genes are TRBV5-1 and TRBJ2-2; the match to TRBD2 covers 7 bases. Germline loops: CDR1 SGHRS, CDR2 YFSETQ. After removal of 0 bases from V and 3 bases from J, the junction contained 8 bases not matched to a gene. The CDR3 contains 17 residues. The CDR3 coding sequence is TGCGCCAGCAGCTTGGGCCCAGCGGGGACTTACACCGGGGAGCTGTTTTTT. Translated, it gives CASSLGPAGTYTGELFF.